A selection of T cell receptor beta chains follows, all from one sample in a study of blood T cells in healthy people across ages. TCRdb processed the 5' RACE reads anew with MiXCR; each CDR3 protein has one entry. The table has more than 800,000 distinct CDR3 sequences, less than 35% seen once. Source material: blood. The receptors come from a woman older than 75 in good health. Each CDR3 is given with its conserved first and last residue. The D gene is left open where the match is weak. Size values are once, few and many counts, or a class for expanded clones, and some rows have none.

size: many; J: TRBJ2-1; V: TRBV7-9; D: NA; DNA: TGTGCCAGCAGCTTAGTTCCACAGGTCAACAATGAGCAGTTCTTC; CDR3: CASSLVPQVNNEQFF
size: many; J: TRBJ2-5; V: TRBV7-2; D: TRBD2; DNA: TGTGCCAGCAGCTTGACCCGGGGCGGGGGGGCGGAGACCCAGTACTTC; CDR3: CASSLTRGGGAETQYF
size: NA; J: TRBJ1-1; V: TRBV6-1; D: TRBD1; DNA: TGTACCAGCAGTGAACGGCAGGGGGCAAGAACTGAAGCTTTCTTT; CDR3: CTSSERQGARTEAFF
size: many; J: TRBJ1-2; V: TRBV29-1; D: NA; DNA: TGCAGCGTTGAAAGGGGCAGGGTAGGCTACACCTTC; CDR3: CSVERGRVGYTF
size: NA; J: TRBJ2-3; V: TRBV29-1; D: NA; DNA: TGCAGCGTTGGACAGAGGGGAGATACGCAGTATTTT; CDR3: CSVGQRGDTQYF
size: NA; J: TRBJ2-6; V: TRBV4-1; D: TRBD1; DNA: TGCGCCAGCAGCCGCCGGACAGGGCTTGCCTCTGGGGCCAACGTCCTGACTTTC; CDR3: CASSRRTGLASGANVLTF
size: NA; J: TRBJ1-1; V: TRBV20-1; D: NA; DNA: TGCAGTGCTAGAGAGGTCTCGGTGAACACTGAAGCTTTCTTT; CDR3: CSAREVSVNTEAFF
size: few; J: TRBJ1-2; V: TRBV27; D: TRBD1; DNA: TGTGCCAGCAGGGGACAGTTCTATGGCTACACCTTC; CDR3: CASRGQFYGYTF
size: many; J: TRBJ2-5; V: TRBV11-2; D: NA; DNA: TGTGCCAGCAGCTTAGACCCTGGGGAGACCCAGTACTTC; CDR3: CASSLDPGETQYF
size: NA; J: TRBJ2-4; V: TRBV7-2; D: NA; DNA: TGTACCAGCAGCTTAGGAGGTACCGGGACGGCCTCCTATGAGCAGTACTTC; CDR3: CTSSLGGTGTASYEQYF
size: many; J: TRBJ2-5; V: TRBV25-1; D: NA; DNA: TGTGCCAGCACAGGGACAACAGCAAAGCAAGAGACCCAGTACTTC; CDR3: CASTGTTAKQETQYF
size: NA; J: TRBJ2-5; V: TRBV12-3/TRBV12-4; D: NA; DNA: TGTGCCAGCAGTTTAGAGGGTGAGGGACCCATGGGGGAGACCCAGTACTTC; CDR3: CASSLEGEGPMGETQYF
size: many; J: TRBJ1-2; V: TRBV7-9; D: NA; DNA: TGTGCCAGCAGCCAATCCGGCGGGGACCACAACTATGGCTACACCTTC; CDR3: CASSQSGGDHNYGYTF
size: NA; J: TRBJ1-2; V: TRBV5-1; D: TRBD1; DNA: TGCGCCAGCAGCTTGGTGGCAGGGGGCGCGAATGGCTACACCTTC; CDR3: CASSLVAGGANGYTF
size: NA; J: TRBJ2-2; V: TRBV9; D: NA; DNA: TGTGCCAGCAGCGTTTGGGTTTCCGGGGAGCTGTTTTTT; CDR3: CASSVWVSGELFF
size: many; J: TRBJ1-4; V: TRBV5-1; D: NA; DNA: TGCGCCAGCAGCTTCCAGCGTGGTAATGAAAAACTGTTTTTT; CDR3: CASSFQRGNEKLFF
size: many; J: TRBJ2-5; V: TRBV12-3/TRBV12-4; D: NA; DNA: TGTGCCAGCAGTTTGAGGTCTAGCGTCGAGACCCAGTACTTC; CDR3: CASSLRSSVETQYF
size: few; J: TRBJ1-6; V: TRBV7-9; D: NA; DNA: TGTGCCAGCAGCTTACCCCAGGGCCAGAATTCACCCCTCCACTTT; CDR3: CASSLPQGQNSPLHF
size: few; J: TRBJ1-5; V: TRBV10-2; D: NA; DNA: TGCGCCACCTCTGCAGGGCCCAATCAGCCCCAGCATTTT; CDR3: CATSAGPNQPQHF
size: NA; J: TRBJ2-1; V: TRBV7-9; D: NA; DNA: TGTGCCAGCAGGCAGGTTCGGACCAATGAGCAGTTCTTC; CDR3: CASRQVRTNEQFF
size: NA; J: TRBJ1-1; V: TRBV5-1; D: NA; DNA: TGCGCCAGCAGCTTGGCCAACGGGGGGCGAAATGCTGAAGCTTTCTTT; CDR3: CASSLANGGRNAEAFF
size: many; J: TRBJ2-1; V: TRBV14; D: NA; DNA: TGTGCCAGCAGCCAAGGGCAGCTTCGGAGTAATGAGCAGTTCTTC; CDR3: CASSQGQLRSNEQFF
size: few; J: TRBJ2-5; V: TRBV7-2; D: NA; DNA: TGTGCCAGCAGCCCAGACTGGGGCGGGGAGACCCAGTACTTC; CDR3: CASSPDWGGETQYF
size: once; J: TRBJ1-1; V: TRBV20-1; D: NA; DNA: TGCAGTACTGTCAATTTGGGGGGTACTGAAGCTTTCTTT; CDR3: CSTVNLGGTEAFF
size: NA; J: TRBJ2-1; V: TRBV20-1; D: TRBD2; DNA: TGCAGTGCTAGGGTGGCGGGAGTGGGTAATGAGCAGTTCTTC; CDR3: CSARVAGVGNEQFF
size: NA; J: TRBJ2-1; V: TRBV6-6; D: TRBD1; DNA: TGTGCCAGCAGTCCCCAGGACAGGGGGAATGGGCAGTTCTTC; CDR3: CASSPQDRGNGQFF
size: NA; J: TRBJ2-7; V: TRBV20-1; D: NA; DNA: TGCAGTGCTAGAAATAAGTACGAGCAGTACTTC; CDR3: CSARNKYEQYF
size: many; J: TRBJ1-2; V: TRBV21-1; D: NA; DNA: TGTGCCAGCGGGCGACAGGTTATTAACTATGGCTACACCTTC; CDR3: CASGRQVINYGYTF
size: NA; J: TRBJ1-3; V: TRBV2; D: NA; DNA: TGTGCCAGCAGTATGGTAATCGGAAACACCATATATTTT; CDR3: CASSMVIGNTIYF
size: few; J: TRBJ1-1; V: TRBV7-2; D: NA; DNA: TGTGCCAGTCGAAGTGGGCTGATTAACACTGAAGCTTTCTTT; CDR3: CASRSGLINTEAFF
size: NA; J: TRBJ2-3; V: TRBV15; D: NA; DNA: TGTGCCACCAGCACCGACAAAGGGCCTTGGGATACGCAGTATTTT; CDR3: CATSTDKGPWDTQYF
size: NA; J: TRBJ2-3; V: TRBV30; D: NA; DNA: TGTGCCCACCGGGGGTTTACCACAGATACGCAGTATTTT; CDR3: CAHRGFTTDTQYF
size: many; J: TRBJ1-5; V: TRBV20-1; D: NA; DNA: TGCAGTGCAAGCGAGGGTGATCAGCCCCAGCATTTT; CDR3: CSASEGDQPQHF
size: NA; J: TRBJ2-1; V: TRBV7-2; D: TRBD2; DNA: TGTGCCAGCAGAAGACCGGGACTAGAAGGTAATGAGCAGTTCTTC; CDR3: CASRRPGLEGNEQFF
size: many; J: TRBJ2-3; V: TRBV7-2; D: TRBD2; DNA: TGTGCCAGCAGCTCCCCGGGGGGGCCAGATACGCAGTATTTT; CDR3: CASSSPGGPDTQYF
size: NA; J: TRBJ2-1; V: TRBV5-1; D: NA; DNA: TGCGCCAGCAGCTTGGCGGCAGGGACCTACGAGCAGTTCTTC; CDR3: CASSLAAGTYEQFF
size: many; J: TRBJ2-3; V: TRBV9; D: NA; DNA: TGTGCCAGCAGCGCCGGGGGCGCCAGGCTAACAGATACGCAGTATTTT; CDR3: CASSAGGARLTDTQYF
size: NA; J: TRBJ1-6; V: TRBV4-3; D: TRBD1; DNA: TGCGCCGGCAGCCAAGATGGGACAGGGTTCAGGTCACCCCTCCACTTT; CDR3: CAGSQDGTGFRSPLHF
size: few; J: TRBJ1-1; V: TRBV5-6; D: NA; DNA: TGTGCCAGCAGCTTGAGGGACGGAACTGAAGCTTTCTTT; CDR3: CASSLRDGTEAFF
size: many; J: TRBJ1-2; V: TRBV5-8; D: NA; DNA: TGTGCCAGCAACTCCCGGACTGCCTCTAACTATGGCTACACCTTC; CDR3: CASNSRTASNYGYTF
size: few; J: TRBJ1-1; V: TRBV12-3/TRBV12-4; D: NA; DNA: TGTGCCAGCAGTTTAACGACAGGCGGGAGCACTGAAGCTTTCTTT; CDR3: CASSLTTGGSTEAFF
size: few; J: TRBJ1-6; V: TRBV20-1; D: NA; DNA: TGCAGTTTTCCGGGGGGAGGCTCCTATAATTCACCCCTCCACTTT; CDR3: CSFPGGGSYNSPLHF
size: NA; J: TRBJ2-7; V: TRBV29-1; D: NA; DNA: TGCAGCGTTCATGAGGGGTACGAGCAGTACTTC; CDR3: CSVHEGYEQYF
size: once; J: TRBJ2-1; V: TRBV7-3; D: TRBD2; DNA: TGTGCCAGCAGCTTAGGCCCCCGAGCGGGAGTAACTTACAATGAGCAGTTCTTC; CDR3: CASSLGPRAGVTYNEQFF
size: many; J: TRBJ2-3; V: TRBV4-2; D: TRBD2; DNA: TGTGCCAGCAGCCCTCAACTAGCGGGCACAGATACGCAGTATTTT; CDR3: CASSPQLAGTDTQYF
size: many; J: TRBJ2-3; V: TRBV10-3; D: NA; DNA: TGTGCCATCAGTGGAGGGGATACGCAGTATTTT; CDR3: CAISGGDTQYF
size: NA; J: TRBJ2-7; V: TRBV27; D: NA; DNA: TGTGCCAGCAGTTTGAGCGGAGCTGCCTACGAGCAGTACTTC; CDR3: CASSLSGAAYEQYF
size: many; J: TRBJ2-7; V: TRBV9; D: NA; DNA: TGTGCCAGCAGCGTAGGACCCGATTACGAGCAGTACTTC; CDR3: CASSVGPDYEQYF
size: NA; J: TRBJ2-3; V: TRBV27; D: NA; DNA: TGTGCCAGCAGACAGGCAGGGGGCACAGATACGCAGTATTTT; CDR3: CASRQAGGTDTQYF
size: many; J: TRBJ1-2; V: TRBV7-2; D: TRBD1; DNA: TGTGCCAGCAGCTTAAGGGGACAGGGAGCTCGATACTATGGCTACACCTTC; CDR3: CASSLRGQGARYYGYTF
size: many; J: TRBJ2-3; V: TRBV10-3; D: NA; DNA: TGTGCCATCAGTGACGGGCTAGGGGCAGATACGCAGTATTTT; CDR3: CAISDGLGADTQYF
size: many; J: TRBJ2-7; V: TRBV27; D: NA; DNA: TGTGCCAGCAGTCTACTCGCCTCAGGTGTAGGGGCCTACGAGCAGTACTTC; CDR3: CASSLLASGVGAYEQYF
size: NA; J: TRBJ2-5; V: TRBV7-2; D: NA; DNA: TGTGCCAGCAGCTTAACGTTTCAAAGCCAAGAGACCCGGTACTTC; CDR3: CASSLTFQSQETRYF
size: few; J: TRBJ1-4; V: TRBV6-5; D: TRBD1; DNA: TGTGCCAGCACCGGACAGGGAGCTGAAAAACTGTTTTTT; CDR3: CASTGQGAEKLFF
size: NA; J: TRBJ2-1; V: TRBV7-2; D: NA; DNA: TGTGCCAGCAGCCGAGAAGTCCAGGGATATGAGCAGTTCTTC; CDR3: CASSREVQGYEQFF
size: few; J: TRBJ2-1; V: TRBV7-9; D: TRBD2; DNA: TGTGCCAGCAGCCCCTTTGGAGGGACTAGTAATGAGCAGTTCTTC; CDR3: CASSPFGGTSNEQFF
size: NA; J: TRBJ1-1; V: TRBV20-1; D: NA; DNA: TGCAGTGCTAGGAGCACAGGGAACACTGAAGCTTTCTTT; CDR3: CSARSTGNTEAFF